A single sample gave rise to the 10 T cell receptor beta chains below, sequenced in a study of beta chain features in type 1 diabetes. cDNA synthesis used the whole RNA isolate, giving expressed TCRB sequences. Here immunoSEQ multiplex PCR was the method, and the copy in TCRdb shows in-frame clones only, minus some. The sample lists 900,000 or so clones, roughly 15% occurring once. The material sequenced was naive CD4+ T cells from blood. These receptors originate from a young woman in good health.

This clone turned up a few times. The rearrangement links TRBV10-2 to TRBJ2-5, with 7 bases that match TRBD1. The ends lost 0 bases at V and 5 bases at J; junction bases unmatched: 3. Germline values: CDR1 WSHSY, CDR2 SAAADI. The CDR3 covers 14 residues. CDR3 nucleotide sequence: TGCGCCAGCAGTGAGTCCACAGGGGTGGAGACCCAGTACTTC. It encodes CASSESTGVETQYF.

The chain is built from TRBV28 and TRBJ2-1; 9 bases map to TRBD2. V lost 3 bases and J lost 2; bases outside the gene matches: 5. Germline assignment: CDR1 MDHEN and CDR2 SYDVKM. The CDR3 spans 16 residues. The CDR3 DNA reads TGTGCCAGCAGTTTTCCGGGACTAGCCCCCTACAATGAGCAGTTCTTC. It specifies CASSFPGLAPYNEQFF.

This clone has a handful of counts. V gene TRBV6-5 combines with J gene TRBJ2-1, with 10 nucleotides matching TRBD2. J was trimmed by 6 bases and V by 6 bases; bases with no gene match: 8. There are 15 residues in the CDR3. Germline CDR1 MNHEY, CDR2 SVGAGI. The chain's CDR3 is CASRRIAGGSNEQFF. In DNA form, the CDR3 reads TGTGCCAGCAGACGAATAGCGGGAGGTAGCAATGAGCAGTTCTTC.

This chain links TRBV27 with TRBJ2-1; TRBD2 agrees at 10 bases. V shed 5 bases and J 4 bases; nucleotides not matched to a gene: 8. The CDR3 runs 16 residues. The V gene's germline CDR1 is MNHEY and CDR2 SMNVEV (reference sequence). CDR3 in amino acids: CASSPRTSGPYNEQFF. CDR3 nucleotide sequence: TGTGCCAGCAGTCCCAGGACTAGCGGCCCGTACAATGAGCAGTTCTTC.

The CDR3 region is CAIMKDPPMGEAFF. The DNA for the CDR3 is TGTGCCATCATGAAGGACCCTCCAATGGGAGAAGCTTTCTTT. The chain combines TRBV10-3 with TRBJ1-1; no definite D call. Trimming left V 7 bases short and J 8 bases short, with 20 bases between. The germline V gene has CDR1 ENHRY and CDR2 SYGVKD. The CDR3 covers 14 residues.

This clone turned up a few times. The rearrangement joins TRBV4-2 to TRBJ2-1; 9 bases fit TRBD1. Per germline, CDR1 LGHNA and CDR2 YNFKEQ. V lost 0 bases to trimming and J lost 4 bases; unmatched junction nucleotides: 13. This CDR3 comprises 19 residues. The CDR3 region is CASSQDRDRVRWDYNEQFF. The CDR3 region has the DNA TGTGCCAGCAGCCAAGATCGGGACAGGGTACGTTGGGATTACAATGAGCAGTTCTTC.

This clone was detected only a few times. This sequence joins TRBV28 and TRBJ2-7; weak D call: TRBD1 (6 bases). V was clipped by 8 bases and J by 0 bases, with 11 bases between them. The germline CDR1 and CDR2 sequences are MDHEN and SYDVKM. The CDR3 has 13 amino acids. CDR3 nucleotides: TGTGCCAGCTATGGACAGAGCTCCTACGAGCAGTACTTC. Translating it yields CASYGQSSYEQYF.

A few counts support this clone. Within the sample, other DNA sequences also encode this same CDR3. The genes are TRBV7-2 and TRBJ1-1, with TRBD1 matching over 9 bases. CDR1 is SGHTA, CDR2 FQGNSA, per germline. The junction had 3 bases not matched to a gene; V was cut back by 2 bases and J by 2 bases. This CDR3 region has 15 residues. The CDR3 loop reads CASSLTGGGNTEAFF. DNA for the CDR3: TGTGCCAGCAGCTTAACAGGGGGCGGAAACACTGAAGCTTTCTTT.

J is TRBJ2-7 and V is TRBV6-5; 12 positions match TRBD1. V lost 2 bases to trimming and J lost 4 bases; unmatched junction nucleotides: 6. CDR3 size: 16 residues. CDR1 and CDR2 from the germline V gene are MNHEY and SVGAGI. The DNA of the CDR3 is TGTGCCAGCAGTTACGGGACAGGGGGCCCCTCGTACGAGCAGTACTTC. Residues: CASSYGTGGPSYEQYF.

This clone has only a few counts. V gene TRBV20-1 combines with J gene TRBJ2-7; D not certain. V was trimmed by 5 bases and J by 5 bases, leaving 7 bases between them. Germline CDR1 DFQATT, CDR2 SNEGSKA (reference sequence). The CDR3 is made up of 10 amino acids. DNA of the CDR3: TGCAGTGCTCGGATCCACGAGCAGTACTTC. This codes for CSARIHEQYF.